This T cell receptor beta chain was captured in a study of blood T cell repertoires in COVID-19. In the authors' workflow: Amplification of reference gene primers was used by the study to estimate nucleated cell counts. Generated by immunoSEQ multiplex PCR, the TCRdb table keeps only in-frame clones and is missing some. That table is the source of V, J and clone size, and D and trimming were worked out from the DNA. The sample carries about 200,000 clones, about 80% recorded once. The germline CDR1 and CDR2 sequences are KGHSH and LQKENI. This CDR3 comprises 15 residues. With V trimmed by 4 bases and J by 8 bases, 2 bases remained unmatched.

Material for sequencing was peripheral blood. The source of this sequence is a human donor with acute or convalescent COVID-19. The donor label of this sample is uncertain. The rearrangement joins TRBV18 to TRBJ2-1; 16 bases are a match to TRBD2. This chain's CDR3 is CASSQGLAGGHEQFF. In DNA, the CDR3 is TGTGCCAGCTCACAGGGACTAGCGGGAGGGCATGAGCAGTTCTTC.